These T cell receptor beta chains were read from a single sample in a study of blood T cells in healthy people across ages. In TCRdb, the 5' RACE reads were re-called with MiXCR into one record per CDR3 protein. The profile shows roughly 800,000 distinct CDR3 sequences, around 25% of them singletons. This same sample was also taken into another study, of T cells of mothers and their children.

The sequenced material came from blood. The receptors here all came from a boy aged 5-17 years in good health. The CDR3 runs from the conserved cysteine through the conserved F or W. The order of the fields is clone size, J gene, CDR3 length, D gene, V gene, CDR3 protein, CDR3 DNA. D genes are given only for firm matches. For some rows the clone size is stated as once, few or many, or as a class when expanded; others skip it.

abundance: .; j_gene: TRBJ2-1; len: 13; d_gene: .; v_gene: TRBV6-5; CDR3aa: CASSYSMVSGQFF; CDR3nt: TGTGCCAGCAGTTACTCGATGGTCAGCGGGCAGTTCTTC
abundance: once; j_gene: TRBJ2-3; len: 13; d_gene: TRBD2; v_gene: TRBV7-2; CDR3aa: CASSPGTSGNRYF; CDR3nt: TGTGCCAGCAGCCCCGGGACTAGCGGAAACCGGTATTTT
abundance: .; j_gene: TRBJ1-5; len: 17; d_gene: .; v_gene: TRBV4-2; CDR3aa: CASSQEKGGYSNQPQHF; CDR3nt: TGTGCCAGCAGCCAAGAAAAAGGGGGTTATAGCAATCAGCCCCAGCATTTT
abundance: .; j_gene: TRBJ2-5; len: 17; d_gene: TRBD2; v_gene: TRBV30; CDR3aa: CAWSKALAGGSGETQYF; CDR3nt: TGTGCCTGGAGTAAGGCCCTAGCGGGGGGATCAGGAGAGACCCAGTACTTC
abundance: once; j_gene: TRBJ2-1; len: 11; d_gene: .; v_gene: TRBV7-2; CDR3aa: CASSFWNKQFF; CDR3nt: TGTGCCAGCAGCTTTTGGAATAAGCAGTTCTTC
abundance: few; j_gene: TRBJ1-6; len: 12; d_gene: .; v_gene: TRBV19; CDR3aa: CASSGLGRQLHF; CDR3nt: TGTGCCAGTAGTGGGTTGGGACGGCAGCTCCACTTT
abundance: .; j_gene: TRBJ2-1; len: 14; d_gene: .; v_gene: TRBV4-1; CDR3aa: CASSQETTWDEQFF; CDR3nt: TGCGCCAGCAGCCAAGAGACCACGTGGGATGAGCAGTTCTTC
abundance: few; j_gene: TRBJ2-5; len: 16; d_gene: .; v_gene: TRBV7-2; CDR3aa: CASSLDLWGQQETQYF; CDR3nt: TGTGCCAGCAGCTTAGATTTGTGGGGACAACAAGAGACCCAGTACTTC
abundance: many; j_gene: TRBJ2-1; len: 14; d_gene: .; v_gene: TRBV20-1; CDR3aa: CSARDRQRYNEQFF; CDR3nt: TGCAGTGCTAGAGATCGGCAGAGATACAATGAGCAGTTCTTC
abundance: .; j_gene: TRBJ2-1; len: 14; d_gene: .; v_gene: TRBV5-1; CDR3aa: CASSPGRDRNEQFF; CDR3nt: TGCGCCAGCAGCCCCGGCCGGGATCGGAATGAGCAGTTCTTC
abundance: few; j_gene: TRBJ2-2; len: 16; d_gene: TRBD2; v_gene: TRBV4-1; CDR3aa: CASSQEGRGSGGELFF; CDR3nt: TGCGCCAGCAGCCAAGAGGGGCGGGGGAGCGGCGGGGAGCTGTTTTTT
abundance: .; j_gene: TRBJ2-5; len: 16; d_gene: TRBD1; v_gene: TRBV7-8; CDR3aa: CASSLIFGQDQETQYF; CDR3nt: TGTGCCAGCAGCTTAATTTTTGGACAGGATCAAGAGACCCAGTACTTC
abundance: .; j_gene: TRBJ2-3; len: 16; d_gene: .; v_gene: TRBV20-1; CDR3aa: CSARDPSHGGTDTQYF; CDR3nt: TGCAGTGCTAGAGATCCCTCACATGGGGGCACAGATACGCAGTATTTT
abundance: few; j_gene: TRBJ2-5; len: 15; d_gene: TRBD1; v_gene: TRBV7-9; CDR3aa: CASSPGTDYQETQYF; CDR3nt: TGTGCCAGCAGTCCCGGGACAGACTACCAAGAGACCCAGTACTTC
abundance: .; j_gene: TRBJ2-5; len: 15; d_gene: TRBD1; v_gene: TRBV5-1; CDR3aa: CASTLVTGDQETQYF; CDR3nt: TGCGCCAGCACCTTGGTGACAGGGGATCAAGAGACCCAGTACTTC
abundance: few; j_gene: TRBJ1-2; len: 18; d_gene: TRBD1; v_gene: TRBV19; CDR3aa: CASSPRRTGGASDYGYTF; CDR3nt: TGTGCCAGTAGCCCGAGGAGGACAGGGGGCGCCTCAGACTATGGCTACACCTTC
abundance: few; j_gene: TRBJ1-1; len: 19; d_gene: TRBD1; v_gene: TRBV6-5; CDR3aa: CASSHPFPGQGFLNTEAFF; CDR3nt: TGTGCCAGCAGTCACCCATTTCCGGGACAGGGCTTTCTGAACACTGAAGCTTTCTTT
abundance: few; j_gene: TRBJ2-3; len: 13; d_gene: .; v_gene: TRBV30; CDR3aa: CALGGVRADTQYF; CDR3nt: TGTGCCTTAGGGGGAGTTCGGGCAGATACGCAGTATTTT
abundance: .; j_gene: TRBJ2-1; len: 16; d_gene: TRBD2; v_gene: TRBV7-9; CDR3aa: CASSLLRTSGYNEQFF; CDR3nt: TGTGCCAGCAGCCTCCTGAGGACTAGCGGATACAATGAGCAGTTCTTC
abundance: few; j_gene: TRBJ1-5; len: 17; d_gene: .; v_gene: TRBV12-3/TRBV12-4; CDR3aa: CASSLALHTRSNQPQHF; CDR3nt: TGTGCCAGCAGTTTAGCGTTGCACACCCGGAGCAATCAGCCCCAGCATTTT
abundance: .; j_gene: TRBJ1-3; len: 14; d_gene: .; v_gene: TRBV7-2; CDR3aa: CASSWAAPENTIYF; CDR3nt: TGTGCCAGCAGCTGGGCCGCGCCGGAAAACACCATATATTTT
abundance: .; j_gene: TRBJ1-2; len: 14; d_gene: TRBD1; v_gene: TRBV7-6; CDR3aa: CASSLGGQGSGYTF; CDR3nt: TGTGCCAGCAGCTTAGGGGGACAGGGTTCTGGCTACACCTTC
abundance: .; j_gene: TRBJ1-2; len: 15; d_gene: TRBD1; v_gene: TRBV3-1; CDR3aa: CASSRDRESNYGYTF; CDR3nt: TGTGCCAGCAGCCGGGACAGGGAGTCTAACTATGGCTACACCTTC
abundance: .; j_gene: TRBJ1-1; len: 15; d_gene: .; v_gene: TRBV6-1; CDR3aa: CASRSLTPKGTEAFF; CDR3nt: TGTGCCAGCAGGTCTCTGACGCCCAAGGGCACTGAAGCTTTCTTT
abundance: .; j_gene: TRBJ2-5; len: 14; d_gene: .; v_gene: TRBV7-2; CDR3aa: CASRLTATQETQYF; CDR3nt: TGTGCCAGCAGGCTGACAGCTACCCAAGAGACCCAGTACTTC
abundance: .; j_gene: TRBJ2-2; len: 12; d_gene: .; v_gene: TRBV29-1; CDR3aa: CSVTANTGELFF; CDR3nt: TGCAGCGTAACCGCGAACACCGGGGAGCTGTTTTTT
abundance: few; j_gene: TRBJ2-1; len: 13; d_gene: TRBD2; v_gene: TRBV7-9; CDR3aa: CASITSGYNEQFF; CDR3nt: TGTGCCAGCATCACTAGCGGTTACAATGAGCAGTTCTTC
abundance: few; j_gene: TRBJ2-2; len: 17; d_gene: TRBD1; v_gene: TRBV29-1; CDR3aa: CSVEDLQGQGNTGELFF; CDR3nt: TGCAGCGTTGAAGATCTTCAGGGACAGGGAAACACCGGGGAGCTGTTTTTT
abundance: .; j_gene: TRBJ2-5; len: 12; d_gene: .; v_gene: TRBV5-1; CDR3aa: CAGSRSIETQYF; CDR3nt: TGCGCCGGCAGTAGGAGTATTGAGACCCAGTACTTC
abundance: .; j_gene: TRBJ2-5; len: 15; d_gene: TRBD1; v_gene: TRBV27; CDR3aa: CASSDSDRVKETQYF; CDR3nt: TGTGCCAGCAGTGATTCGGACAGGGTGAAAGAGACCCAGTACTTC
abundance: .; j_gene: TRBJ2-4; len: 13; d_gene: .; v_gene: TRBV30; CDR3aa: CAWSLGSTDIQYF; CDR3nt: TGTGCCTGGAGCCTGGGGAGCACAGACATTCAGTACTTC
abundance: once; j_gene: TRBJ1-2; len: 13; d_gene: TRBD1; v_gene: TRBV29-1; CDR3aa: CSVNRDRAYGYTF; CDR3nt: TGCAGCGTCAACCGGGACAGGGCCTATGGCTACACCTTC
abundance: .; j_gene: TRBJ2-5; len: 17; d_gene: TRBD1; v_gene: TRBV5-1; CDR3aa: CASSLGFRDRSKETQYF; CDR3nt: TGCGCCAGCAGCTTGGGATTTCGGGACAGGTCAAAAGAGACCCAGTACTTC
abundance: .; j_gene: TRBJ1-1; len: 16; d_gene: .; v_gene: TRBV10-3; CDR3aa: CAISDIRGEMNTEAFF; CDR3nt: TGTGCCATCAGTGATATCAGGGGTGAGATGAACACTGAAGCTTTCTTT
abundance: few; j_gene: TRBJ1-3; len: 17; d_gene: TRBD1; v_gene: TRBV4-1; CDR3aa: CASSQYAPGTARNTIYF; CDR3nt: TGCGCCAGCAGCCAATATGCACCCGGGACAGCAAGAAACACCATATATTTT
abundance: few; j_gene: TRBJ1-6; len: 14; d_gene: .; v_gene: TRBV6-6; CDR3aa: CASSYNDKVSSLHF; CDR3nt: TGTGCCAGCAGTTATAATGATAAGGTTTCATCCCTCCACTTT
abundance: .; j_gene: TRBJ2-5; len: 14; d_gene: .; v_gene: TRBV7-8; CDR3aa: CASSRTDRGETQYF; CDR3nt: TGTGCCAGCAGCAGAACCGACAGAGGGGAGACCCAGTACTTC
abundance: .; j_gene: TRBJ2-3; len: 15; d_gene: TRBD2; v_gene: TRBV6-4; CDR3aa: CASSSRSGGTDTQYF; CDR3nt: TGTGCCAGCAGTTCGAGGAGCGGGGGCACAGATACGCAGTATTTT
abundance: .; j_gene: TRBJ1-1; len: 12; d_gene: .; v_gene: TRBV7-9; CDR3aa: CASSSRGSEAFF; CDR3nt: TGTGCCAGCAGCTCTAGGGGCTCTGAAGCTTTCTTT
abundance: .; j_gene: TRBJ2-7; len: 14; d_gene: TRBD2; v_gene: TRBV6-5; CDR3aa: CASSQAGGIHEQYF; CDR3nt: TGTGCCAGCAGTCAAGCGGGGGGCATCCACGAGCAGTACTTC
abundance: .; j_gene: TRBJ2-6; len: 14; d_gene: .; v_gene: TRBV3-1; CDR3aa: CASGLDSGANVLTF; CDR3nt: TGTGCCAGCGGCCTAGACTCTGGGGCCAACGTCCTGACTTTC
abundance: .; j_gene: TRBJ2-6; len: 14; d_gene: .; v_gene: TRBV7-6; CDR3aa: CASSRDIGANVLTF; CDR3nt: TGTGCCAGCAGCAGGGACATTGGGGCCAACGTCCTGACTTTC